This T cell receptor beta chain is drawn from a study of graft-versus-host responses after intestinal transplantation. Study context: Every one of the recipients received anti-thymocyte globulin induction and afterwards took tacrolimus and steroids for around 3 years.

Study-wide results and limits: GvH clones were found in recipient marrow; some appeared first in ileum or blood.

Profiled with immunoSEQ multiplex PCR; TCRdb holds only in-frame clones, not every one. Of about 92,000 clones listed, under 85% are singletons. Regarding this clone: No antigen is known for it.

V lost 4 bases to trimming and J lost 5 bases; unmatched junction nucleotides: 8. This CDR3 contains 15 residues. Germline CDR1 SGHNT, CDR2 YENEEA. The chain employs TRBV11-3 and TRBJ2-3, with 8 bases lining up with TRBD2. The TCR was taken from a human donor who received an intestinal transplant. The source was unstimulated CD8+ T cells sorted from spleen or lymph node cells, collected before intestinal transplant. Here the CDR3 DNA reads TGTGCCAGCAGCTCACAGGCGGGGGGTTTAGATACGCAGTATTTT. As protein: CASSSQAGGLDTQYF.